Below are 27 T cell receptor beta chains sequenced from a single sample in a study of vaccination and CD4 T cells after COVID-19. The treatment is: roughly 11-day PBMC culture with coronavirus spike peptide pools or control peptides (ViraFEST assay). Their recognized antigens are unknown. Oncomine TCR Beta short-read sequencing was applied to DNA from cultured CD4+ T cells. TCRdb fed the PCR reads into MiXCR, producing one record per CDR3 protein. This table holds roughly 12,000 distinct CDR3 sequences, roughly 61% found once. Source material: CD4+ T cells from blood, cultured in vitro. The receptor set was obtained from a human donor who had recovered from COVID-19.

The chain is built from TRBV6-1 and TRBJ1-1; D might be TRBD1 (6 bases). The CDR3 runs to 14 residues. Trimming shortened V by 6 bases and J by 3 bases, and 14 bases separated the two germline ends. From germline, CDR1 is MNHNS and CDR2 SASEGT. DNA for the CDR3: TGTGCCAGCAGATTTCAGGGGAGGGACACTGAAGCTTTCTTT. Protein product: CASRFQGRDTEAFF.

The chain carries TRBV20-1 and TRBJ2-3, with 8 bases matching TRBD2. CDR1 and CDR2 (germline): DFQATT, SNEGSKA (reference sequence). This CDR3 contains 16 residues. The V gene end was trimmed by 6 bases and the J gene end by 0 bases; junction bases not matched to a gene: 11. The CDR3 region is CSAPQRERFSTDTQYF. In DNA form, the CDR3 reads TGCAGTGCCCCCCAGCGGGAGCGGTTTAGCACAGATACGCAGTATTTT.

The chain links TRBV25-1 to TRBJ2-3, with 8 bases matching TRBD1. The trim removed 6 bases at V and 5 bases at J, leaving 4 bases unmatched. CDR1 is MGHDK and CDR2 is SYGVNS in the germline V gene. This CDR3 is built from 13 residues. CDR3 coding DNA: TGTGCCAGCAGGACAGGGGCGAGAGATACGCAGTATTTT. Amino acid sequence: CASRTGARDTQYF.

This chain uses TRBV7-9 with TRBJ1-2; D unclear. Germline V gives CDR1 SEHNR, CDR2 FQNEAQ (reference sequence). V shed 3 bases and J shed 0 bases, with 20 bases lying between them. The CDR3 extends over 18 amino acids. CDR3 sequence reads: CASSLSLYRTVSNYGYTF. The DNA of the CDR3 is TGTGCCAGCAGCTTGTCCCTCTACCGGACCGTCTCTAACTATGGCTACACCTTC.

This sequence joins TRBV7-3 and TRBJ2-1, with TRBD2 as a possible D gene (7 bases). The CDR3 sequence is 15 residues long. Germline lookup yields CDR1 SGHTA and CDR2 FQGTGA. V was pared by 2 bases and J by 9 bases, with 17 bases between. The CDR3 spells CASSLEGRGHGEQFF. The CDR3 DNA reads TGTGCCAGCAGCTTAGAGGGGAGGGGACATGGTGAGCAGTTCTTC.

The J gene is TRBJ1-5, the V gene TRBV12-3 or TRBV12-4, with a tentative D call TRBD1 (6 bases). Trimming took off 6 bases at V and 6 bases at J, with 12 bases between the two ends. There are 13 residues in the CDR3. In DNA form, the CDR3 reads TGTGCCAGCAGGTCGGGGGGCGGTCAGCCCCAGCATTTT. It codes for CASRSGGGQPQHF.

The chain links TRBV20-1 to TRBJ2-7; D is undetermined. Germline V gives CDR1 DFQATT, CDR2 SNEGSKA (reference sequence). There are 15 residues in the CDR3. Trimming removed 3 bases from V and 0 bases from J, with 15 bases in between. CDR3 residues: CSASSGRWASYEQYF. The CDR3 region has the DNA TGCAGTGCTAGTTCTGGACGCTGGGCCTCCTACGAGCAGTACTTC.

CDR3 DNA sequence: TGTGCCAGCAGTGAATTTGCGAGATCAACATACAATGAGCAGTTCTTC. Its protein is CASSEFARSTYNEQFF. The genes are TRBV6-1 and TRBJ2-1; no clear D. Trimming took off 2 bases at V and 4 bases at J, with 15 bases between the two ends. Germline values: CDR1 MNHNS, CDR2 SASEGT. The CDR3 is 16 residues long.

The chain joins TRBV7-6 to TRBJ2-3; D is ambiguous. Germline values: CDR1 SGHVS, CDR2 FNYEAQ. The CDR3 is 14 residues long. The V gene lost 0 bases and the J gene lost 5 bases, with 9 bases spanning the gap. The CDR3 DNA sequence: TGTGCCAGCAGCTTAGCAGGACCGCGAGATACGCAGTATTTT. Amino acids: CASSLAGPRDTQYF.

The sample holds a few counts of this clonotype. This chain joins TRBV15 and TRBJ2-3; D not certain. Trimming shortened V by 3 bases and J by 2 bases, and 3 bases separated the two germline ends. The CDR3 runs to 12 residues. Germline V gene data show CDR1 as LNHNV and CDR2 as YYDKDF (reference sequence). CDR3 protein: CATSRDTDTQYF. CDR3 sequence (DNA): TGTGCCACCAGCAGGGACACAGATACGCAGTATTTT.

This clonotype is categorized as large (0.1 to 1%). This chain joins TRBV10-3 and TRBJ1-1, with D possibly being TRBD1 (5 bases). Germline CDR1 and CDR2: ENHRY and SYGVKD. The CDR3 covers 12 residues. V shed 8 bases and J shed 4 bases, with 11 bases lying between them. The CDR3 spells CAIGQGLTEAFF. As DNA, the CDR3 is TGTGCCATCGGGCAGGGTCTCACTGAAGCTTTCTTT.

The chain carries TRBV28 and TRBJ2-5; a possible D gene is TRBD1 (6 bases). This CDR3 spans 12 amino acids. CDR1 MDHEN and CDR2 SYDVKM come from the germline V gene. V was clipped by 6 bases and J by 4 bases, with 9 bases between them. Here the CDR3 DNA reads TGTGCCAGCAGCTCACAGGGAGAGACCCAGTACTTC. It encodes CASSSQGETQYF.

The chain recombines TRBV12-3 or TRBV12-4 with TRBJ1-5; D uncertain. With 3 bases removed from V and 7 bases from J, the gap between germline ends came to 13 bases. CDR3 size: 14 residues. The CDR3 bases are TGTGCCAGCAGTTTCGACCCAAGGGAGCAGCCCCAGCATTTT. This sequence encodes CASSFDPREQPQHF.

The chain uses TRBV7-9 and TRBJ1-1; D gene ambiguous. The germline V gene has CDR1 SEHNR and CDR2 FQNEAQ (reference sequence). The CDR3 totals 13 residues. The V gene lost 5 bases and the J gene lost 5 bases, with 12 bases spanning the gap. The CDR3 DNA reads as TGTGCCAGCAGCCCCAGTGCCGTGACTGAAGCTTTCTTT. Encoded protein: CASSPSAVTEAFF.

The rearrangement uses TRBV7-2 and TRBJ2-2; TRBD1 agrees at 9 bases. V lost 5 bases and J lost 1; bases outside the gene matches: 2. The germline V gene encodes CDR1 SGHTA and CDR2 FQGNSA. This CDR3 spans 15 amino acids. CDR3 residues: CASSVGQGNTGELFF. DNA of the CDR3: TGTGCCAGCAGCGTGGGACAGGGGAACACCGGGGAGCTGTTTTTT. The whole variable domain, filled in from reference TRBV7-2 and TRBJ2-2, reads GAGVSQSPSNKVTEKGKDVELRCDPISGHTALYWYRQSLGQGLEFLIYFQGNSAPDKSGLPSDRFSAERTGGSVSTLTIQRTQQEDSAVYLCASSVGQGNTGELFFGEGSRLTVL.

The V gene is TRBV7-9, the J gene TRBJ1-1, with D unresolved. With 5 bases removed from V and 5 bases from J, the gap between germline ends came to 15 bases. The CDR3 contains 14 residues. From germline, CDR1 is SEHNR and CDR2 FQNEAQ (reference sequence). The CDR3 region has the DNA TGTGCCAGCAGCCCCGAGGGAATAGGGACTGAAGCTTTCTTT. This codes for CASSPEGIGTEAFF.

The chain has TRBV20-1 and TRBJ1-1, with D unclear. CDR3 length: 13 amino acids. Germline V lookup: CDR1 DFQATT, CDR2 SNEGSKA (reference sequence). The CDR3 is CITQEGLNTEAFF. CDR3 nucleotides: TGCATTACCCAGGAAGGGTTAAACACTGAAGCTTTCTTT.

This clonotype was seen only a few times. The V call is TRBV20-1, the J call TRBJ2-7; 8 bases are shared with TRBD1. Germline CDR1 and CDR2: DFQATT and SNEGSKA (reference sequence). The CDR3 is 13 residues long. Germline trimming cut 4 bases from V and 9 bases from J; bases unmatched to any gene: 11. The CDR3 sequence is CSAKGGQVLWQYF. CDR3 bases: TGCAGTGCTAAAGGGGGACAGGTACTGTGGCAGTACTTC.

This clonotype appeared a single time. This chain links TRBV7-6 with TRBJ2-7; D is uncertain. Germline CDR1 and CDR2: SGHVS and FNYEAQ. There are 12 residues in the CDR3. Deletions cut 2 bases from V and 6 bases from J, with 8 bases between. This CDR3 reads CASSLPLAEQYF. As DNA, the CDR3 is TGTGCCAGCAGCTTACCTTTGGCCGAGCAGTACTTC.

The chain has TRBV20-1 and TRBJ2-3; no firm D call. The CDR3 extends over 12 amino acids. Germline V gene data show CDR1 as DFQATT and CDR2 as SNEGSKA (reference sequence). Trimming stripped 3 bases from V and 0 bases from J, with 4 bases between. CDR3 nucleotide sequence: TGCAGTGCTAGCCTCAGCACAGATACGCAGTATTTT. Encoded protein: CSASLSTDTQYF.

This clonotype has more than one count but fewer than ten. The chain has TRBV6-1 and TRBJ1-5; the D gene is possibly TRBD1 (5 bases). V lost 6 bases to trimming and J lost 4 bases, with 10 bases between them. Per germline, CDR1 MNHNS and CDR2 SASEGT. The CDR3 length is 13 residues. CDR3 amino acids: CASSWGLNQPQHF. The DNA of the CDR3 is TGTGCCAGCAGCTGGGGGTTAAATCAGCCCCAGCATTTT.

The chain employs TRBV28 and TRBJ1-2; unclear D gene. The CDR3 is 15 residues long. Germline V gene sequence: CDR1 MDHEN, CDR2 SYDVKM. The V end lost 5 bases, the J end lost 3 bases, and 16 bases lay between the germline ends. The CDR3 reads CASSLGPRTYYGYTF. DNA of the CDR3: TGTGCCAGCAGTCTCGGACCAAGAACCTACTATGGCTACACCTTC.

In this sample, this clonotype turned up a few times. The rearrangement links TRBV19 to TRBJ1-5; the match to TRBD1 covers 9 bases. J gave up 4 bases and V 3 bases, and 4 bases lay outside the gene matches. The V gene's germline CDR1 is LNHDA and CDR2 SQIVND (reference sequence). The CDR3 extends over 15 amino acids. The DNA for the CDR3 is TGTGCCAGTAGTATCACAGGGGGCGGGAATCAGCCCCAGCATTTT. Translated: CASSITGGGNQPQHF. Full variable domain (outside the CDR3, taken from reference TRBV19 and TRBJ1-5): DGGITQSPKYLFRKEGQNVTLSCEQNLNHDAMYWYRQDPGQGLRLIYYSQIVNDFQKGDIAEGYSVSREKKESFPLTVTSAQKNPTAFYLCASSITGGGNQPQHFGDGTRLSIL.

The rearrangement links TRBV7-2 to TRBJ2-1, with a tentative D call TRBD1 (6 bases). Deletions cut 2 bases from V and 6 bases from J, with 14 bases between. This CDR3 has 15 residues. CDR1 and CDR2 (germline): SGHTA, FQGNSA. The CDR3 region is CASSLSGLGGNEQFF. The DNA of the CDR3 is TGTGCCAGCAGCTTATCCGGGTTAGGGGGCAATGAGCAGTTCTTC.

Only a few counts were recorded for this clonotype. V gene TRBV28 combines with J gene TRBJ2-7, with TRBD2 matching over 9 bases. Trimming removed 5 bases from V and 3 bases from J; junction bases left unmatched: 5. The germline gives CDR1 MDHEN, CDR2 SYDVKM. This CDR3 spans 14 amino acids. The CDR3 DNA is TGTGCCAGCAGTGTCCTAGCGGGAATCTACGAGCAGTACTTC. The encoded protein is CASSVLAGIYEQYF.

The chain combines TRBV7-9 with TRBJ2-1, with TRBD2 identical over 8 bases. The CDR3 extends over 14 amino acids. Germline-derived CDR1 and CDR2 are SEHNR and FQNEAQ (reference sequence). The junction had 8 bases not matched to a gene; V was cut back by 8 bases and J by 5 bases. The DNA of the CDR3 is TGTGCCAGCGCCCCCAGCGGGGGCAACAATGAGCAGTTCTTC. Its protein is CASAPSGGNNEQFF. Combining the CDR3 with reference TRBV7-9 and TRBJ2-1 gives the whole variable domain DTGVSQNPRHKITKRGQNVTFRCDPISEHNRLYWYRQTLGQGPEFLTYFQNEAQLEKSRLLSDRFSAERPKGSFSTLEIQRTEQGDSAMYLCASAPSGGNNEQFFGPGTRLTVL.

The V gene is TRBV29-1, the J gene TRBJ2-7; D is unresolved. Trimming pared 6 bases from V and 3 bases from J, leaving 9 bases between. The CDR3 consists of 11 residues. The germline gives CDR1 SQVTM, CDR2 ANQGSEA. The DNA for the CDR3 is TGCAGCGTCCAACAACTCTACGAGCAGTACTTC. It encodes CSVQQLYEQYF.